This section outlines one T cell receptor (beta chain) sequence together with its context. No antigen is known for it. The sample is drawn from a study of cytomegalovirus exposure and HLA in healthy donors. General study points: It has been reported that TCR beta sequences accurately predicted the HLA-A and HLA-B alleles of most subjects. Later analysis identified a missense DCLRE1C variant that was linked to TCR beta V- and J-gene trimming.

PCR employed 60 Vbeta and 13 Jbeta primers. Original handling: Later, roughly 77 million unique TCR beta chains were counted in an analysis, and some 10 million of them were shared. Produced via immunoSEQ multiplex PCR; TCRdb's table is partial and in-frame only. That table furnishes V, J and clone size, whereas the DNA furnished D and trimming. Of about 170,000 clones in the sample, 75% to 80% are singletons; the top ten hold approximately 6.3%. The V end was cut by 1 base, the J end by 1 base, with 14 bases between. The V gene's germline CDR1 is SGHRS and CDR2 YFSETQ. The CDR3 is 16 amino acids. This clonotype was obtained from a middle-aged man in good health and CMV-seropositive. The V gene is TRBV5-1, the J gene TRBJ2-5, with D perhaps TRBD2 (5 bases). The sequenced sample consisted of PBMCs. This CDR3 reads CASSLFSAGGQETQYF. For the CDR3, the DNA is TGCGCCAGCAGCTTGTTCTCGGCAGGAGGCCAAGAGACCCAGTACTTC.